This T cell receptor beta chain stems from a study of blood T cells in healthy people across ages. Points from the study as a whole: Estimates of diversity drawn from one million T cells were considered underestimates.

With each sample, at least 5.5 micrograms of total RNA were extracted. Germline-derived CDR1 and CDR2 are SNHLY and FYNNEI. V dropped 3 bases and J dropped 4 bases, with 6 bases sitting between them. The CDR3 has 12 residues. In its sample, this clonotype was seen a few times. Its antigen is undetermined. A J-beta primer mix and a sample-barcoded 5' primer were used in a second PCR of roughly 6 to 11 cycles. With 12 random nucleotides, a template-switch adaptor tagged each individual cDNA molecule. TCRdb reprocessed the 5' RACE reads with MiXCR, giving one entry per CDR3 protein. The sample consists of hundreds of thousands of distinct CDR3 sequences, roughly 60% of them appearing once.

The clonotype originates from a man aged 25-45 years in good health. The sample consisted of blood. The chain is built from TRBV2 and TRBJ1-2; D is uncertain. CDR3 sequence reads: CASSESSYGYTF. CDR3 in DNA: TGTGCCAGCAGTGAGTCCTCCTATGGCTACACCTTC.